This T cell receptor (beta chain) was retrieved from a study of T cell repertoires in cytomegalovirus infection. The germline gives CDR1 MGHDK, CDR2 SYGVNS. The V and J ends lost 4 bases and 2 bases respectively, with 13 bases between them. This CDR3 contains 15 residues. TCRdb ran MiXCR on the reads and lists one entry per CDR3 protein. Of around 550,000 distinct CDR3 sequences in the sample, 26% were seen once. Sequencing was done on a sample of PBMCs. The chain uses TRBV25-1 and TRBJ2-3; possible D gene TRBD2, 6 bases. This receptor was identified in a human donor in good health (CMV status not recorded). Some clones in this sample may be carry-over from other donors' samples. CDR3 sequence: CASSGLGLSTDTQYF. The CDR3, as DNA: TGTGCCAGCAGTGGCTTGGGACTTTCCACAGATACGCAGTATTTT.